This T cell receptor (beta chain) came from a study of T cell repertoires in cytomegalovirus infection. The CDR3 consists of 14 residues. Germline V lookup: CDR1 SGHTA, CDR2 FQGTGA. V lost 5 bases, J lost 4 bases, and 5 bases stayed unmatched. A single record per CDR3 protein comes from TCRdb applying MiXCR to the reads. The table shows 230,000 or so distinct CDR3 sequences, with approximately 40% occurring only once. This clonotype was detected only a few times. Its antigen is unknown. This clonotype was obtained from a human donor in good health (CMV status not recorded). Some clones in this sample may be carry-over from other donors' samples. Sequencing was performed on CD8+ T cells from cultured PBMCs, taken from culture after CMV antigen stimulation. The V gene is TRBV7-3, the J gene TRBJ2-3; 8 nucleotides line up with TRBD1. CDR3 region: CASSPSGGPDTQYF. The CDR3 DNA reads as TGTGCCAGCAGCCCATCAGGGGGCCCAGATACGCAGTATTTT.